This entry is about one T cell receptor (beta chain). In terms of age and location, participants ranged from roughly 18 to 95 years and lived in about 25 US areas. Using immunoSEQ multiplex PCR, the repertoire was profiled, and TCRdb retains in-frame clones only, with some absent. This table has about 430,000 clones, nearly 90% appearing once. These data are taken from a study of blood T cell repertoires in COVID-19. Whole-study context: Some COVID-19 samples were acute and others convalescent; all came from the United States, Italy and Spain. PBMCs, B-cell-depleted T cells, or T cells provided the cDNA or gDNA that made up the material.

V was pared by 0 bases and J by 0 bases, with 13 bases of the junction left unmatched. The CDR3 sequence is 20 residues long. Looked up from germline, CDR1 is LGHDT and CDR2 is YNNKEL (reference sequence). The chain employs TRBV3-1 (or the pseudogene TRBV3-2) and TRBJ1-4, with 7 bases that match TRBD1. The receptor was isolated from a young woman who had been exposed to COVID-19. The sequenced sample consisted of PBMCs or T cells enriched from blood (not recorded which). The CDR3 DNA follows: TGTGCCAGCAGCCAAGACCTCCCGGGACAGCCCCAAACAACTAATGAAAAACTGTTTTTT. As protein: CASSQDLPGQPQTTNEKLFF.